This is a list of T cell receptor beta chains from one sample in a study of blood T cells in healthy people across ages. TCRdb processed the 5' RACE reads anew with MiXCR; each CDR3 protein has one entry. The top ten clones hold 20% to 25% of a sample with fewer than 900,000 distinct CDR3 sequences, roughly 47% of them seen once. The material sequenced was blood. These receptors all come from a woman aged 55-69 years in good health. The CDR3 runs from the conserved cysteine through the conserved F or W. Fields, in order: J gene, V gene, D gene, clone size, CDR3 DNA, CDR3 protein. D genes are given only for firm matches. Expanded clones get a size class; other rows say once, few or many, or leave the size out.

>TRBJ1-5|TRBV2|-|few
TGTGCCAGCGGGGCCCGGGACATCAATCAGCCCCAGCATTTT
CASGARDINQPQHF
>TRBJ2-3|TRBV20-1|TRBD2|-
TGCAGTGCTTCTTTGGGCGGGACTAATACGCAGTATTTT
CSASLGGTNTQYF
>TRBJ2-6|TRBV20-1|-|many
TGCAGTGCTGGGATATACTCTGGGGCCAACGTCCTGACTTTC
CSAGIYSGANVLTF
>TRBJ2-1|TRBV2|TRBD1|-
TGTGCCAGCAGGACAGGGGGATCCGACTACAATGAGCAGTTCTTC
CASRTGGSDYNEQFF
>TRBJ1-2|TRBV3-1|-|many
TGTGCCAGCAGCCTCAGACAGTATGGCTACACCTTC
CASSLRQYGYTF
>TRBJ1-1|TRBV2|-|few
TGTGCCAGCAGAGCCGGAACTGCGGGGACTGAAGCTTTCTTT
CASRAGTAGTEAFF
>TRBJ2-5|TRBV7-2|TRBD2|-
TGTGCCAGCAGCCCGTGGACTAGCGGGGGGCCATCCCCGTACTTC
CASSPWTSGGPSPYF
>TRBJ2-6|TRBV4-3|-|-
TGCGTCAGCAGCCAAGATTTAGAGGCTTCCTCTGGGGCCAACGTCCTGACTTTC
CVSSQDLEASSGANVLTF
>TRBJ2-3|TRBV5-1|TRBD2|few
TGCGCCAGCAGCTCGACCTTACTAGCGGGTGCGGATACGCAGTATTTT
CASSSTLLAGADTQYF
>TRBJ2-6|TRBV20-1|TRBD1|-
TGCAGTGCTAGAGATTACCGGGACAGGCTCTCTGGGGCCAACGTCCTGACTTTC
CSARDYRDRLSGANVLTF
>TRBJ1-1|TRBV6-1|-|-
TGTGCCAGCAGTGAACACCTAAAGGGATCGGGAGCTTTCTTT
CASSEHLKGSGAFF
>TRBJ2-7|TRBV20-1|-|few
TGCAGTGCTAGAGCCGGAAACTCCTACGAGCAGTACTTC
CSARAGNSYEQYF
>TRBJ2-1|TRBV20-1|TRBD2|-
TGCAGTGCTAGACCTAGCGGGGGTCTGAGCTCCTACAATGAGCAGTTCTTC
CSARPSGGLSSYNEQFF
>TRBJ1-6|TRBV28|-|-
TGTGCCAGCAGTGTAGGACAATATAATTCACCCCTCCACTTT
CASSVGQYNSPLHF
>TRBJ2-5|TRBV5-5|-|-
TGTGCCAGCAGCGAGGACACGGCCTGGACCCAGTACTTC
CASSEDTAWTQYF
>TRBJ1-2|TRBV20-1|-|-
TGCAGTGCTAGAGATGGACGGGGGGCTGATGGCTACACCTTC
CSARDGRGADGYTF
>TRBJ2-1|TRBV3-1|TRBD2|few
TGTGCCAGCAGCCAAGTAGCGGGGGGGCCATACAATGAGCAGTTCTTC
CASSQVAGGPYNEQFF
>TRBJ2-2|TRBV28|TRBD2|-
TGTGCCAGCAGTTCCCCAGCGGGAGACACCGGGGAGCTGTTTTTT
CASSSPAGDTGELFF
>TRBJ1-2|TRBV3-1|-|few
TGTGCCAGCAGCCAAGTCCGAGGGGGAGGCTACACCTTC
CASSQVRGGGYTF
>TRBJ2-3|TRBV5-1|TRBD2|-
TGCGCCAGCAGTCGCGGGGGGGCGGCAGATACGCGGTATTTT
CASSRGGAADTRYF
>TRBJ2-7|TRBV7-2|-|-
TGTGCCAGCAGCTTAGATGTCGAGGAGGGCTCCTACGAGCAGTACTTC
CASSLDVEEGSYEQYF
>TRBJ2-3|TRBV5-6|TRBD2|once
TGTGCCAGCAGTGGACTAGCGAAACCCTGGCGGAGCACAGATACGCAGTATTTT
CASSGLAKPWRSTDTQYF
>TRBJ2-3|TRBV7-9|-|-
TGTGCCAGCAGCTTACAAGCGGGTAGCACAGATACGCAGTATTTT
CASSLQAGSTDTQYF
>TRBJ2-7|TRBV7-2|TRBD2|once
TGTGCCAGCAGCGGTAGCGGGGGGCCCTACGAGCAGTACTTC
CASSGSGGPYEQYF
>TRBJ2-7|TRBV7-2|-|few
TGTGCCAGCAGCCGACCCCCAGGGGAGCAGTACTTC
CASSRPPGEQYF
>TRBJ1-4|TRBV7-2|-|-
TGTGCCAGCACCATGGCGGGGGTGAATGAAAAACTGTTTTTT
CASTMAGVNEKLFF
>TRBJ2-3|TRBV29-1|-|many
TGCAGTGGGGGAGGTGGTTCTAGCACAGATACGCAGTATTTT
CSGGGGSSTDTQYF
>TRBJ2-7|TRBV6-6|-|-
TGTGCCAGCAGTCCTCCCGTAGGACTACAGACCTACGAGCAGTACTTC
CASSPPVGLQTYEQYF
>TRBJ2-7|TRBV11-1|-|-
TGTGCCAGCAGCTTAGAGGGCGGGGACGAGCAGTACTTC
CASSLEGGDEQYF
>TRBJ2-1|TRBV12-3/TRBV12-4|-|few
TGTGCCAGCAGGCGAGGTCTTCTCCGGACGGAAAGCTCCTACAATGAGCAGTTCTTC
CASRRGLLRTESSYNEQFF
>TRBJ1-1|TRBV6-2/TRBV6-3|-|-
TGTGCCAGCAGTTATCAGGGCTTTGACACTGAAGCTTTCTTT
CASSYQGFDTEAFF
>TRBJ1-1|TRBV20-1|-|few
TGCAGTGCTAGAAAAGTGAGGAACACTGAAGCTTTCTTT
CSARKVRNTEAFF
>TRBJ2-7|TRBV28|-|few
TGTGCCAGCAGTCCGTCCAGGAAGACCTACGAGCAGTACTTC
CASSPSRKTYEQYF
>TRBJ2-1|TRBV7-6|-|many
TGTGCCAGCAGCTTAGGAAATCAAGCCAACAATGAGCAGTTCTTC
CASSLGNQANNEQFF
>TRBJ2-2|TRBV5-1|-|-
TGCGCCAGCAGCTCCTATGGCGGGGCGCCCACCGGGGAGCTGTTTTTT
CASSSYGGAPTGELFF
>TRBJ2-1|TRBV27|-|-
TGTGCCAGCTCCGGGACCTCCTACGAGCAGTTCTTC
CASSGTSYEQFF
>TRBJ1-5|TRBV2|TRBD1|few
TGTGCCAGCTCTGCAGGGGGCTTGGATCAGCCCCAGCATTTT
CASSAGGLDQPQHF
>TRBJ2-3|TRBV6-2/TRBV6-3|TRBD2|-
TGTGCCAGCGGTTACGGAGCACTAGCGGAAGATACGCAGTATTTT
CASGYGALAEDTQYF
>TRBJ1-5|TRBV18|-|-
TGTGCCAGCTCACCAAGGGGTCAGAGCAATCAGCCCCAGCATTTT
CASSPRGQSNQPQHF
>TRBJ2-7|TRBV29-1|-|few
TGCAGCGTTGAAGATAGCTACGAGCAGTACTTC
CSVEDSYEQYF
>TRBJ1-6|TRBV20-1|-|few
TGCAGTGCTAGAGATAAGCGGGACACCTATAATTCACCCCTCCACTTT
CSARDKRDTYNSPLHF
>TRBJ2-5|TRBV20-1|-|many
TGCAGTGTCCCATGGGAGACCCAGTACTTC
CSVPWETQYF
>TRBJ1-4|TRBV20-1|-|-
TGCAGTGCTAGCGCCCGACGGTCAACTAATGAAAAACTGTTTTTT
CSASARRSTNEKLFF
>TRBJ2-7|TRBV20-1|-|-
TGCAGTGCTAGAAGGGCCAATCCTACGCAGCAGTACTTC
CSARRANPTQQYF
>TRBJ1-2|TRBV11-2|-|-
TGTGCCAGCAGCTTAGTGGAACGGGGCTATGGCTACACCTTC
CASSLVERGYGYTF
>TRBJ2-5|TRBV6-5|-|-
TGTGCCAGCAAGGGGTCGCTGGATTTGAATGAGCAGTACTTC
CASKGSLDLNEQYF
>TRBJ2-7|TRBV3-1|-|-
TGTGCCAGCAGCCAAGACACCCAGGGGGGGTACGAGCAGTACTTC
CASSQDTQGGYEQYF
>TRBJ2-2|TRBV4-1|TRBD1|-
TGCGCCAGCAGTCATGGGACAGGGTCGTTCGGCACTGGGGAGCTGTTTTTT
CASSHGTGSFGTGELFF
>TRBJ2-3|TRBV6-5|-|-
TGTGCCAGCAGGACGGGGTATTTT
CASRTGYF
>TRBJ2-1|TRBV3-1|TRBD2|few
TGTGCCAGCAGCCCCGAGACTAGCGGGGGGGCCAGTGAGCAGTTCTTC
CASSPETSGGASEQFF
>TRBJ1-2|TRBV7-2|-|few
TGTGCCAGCAGCTTAGGGGGTGGCAGCAATGGCTACACCTTC
CASSLGGGSNGYTF
>TRBJ1-2|TRBV27|TRBD1|few
TGTGCCAGCAGTCAAAAGACAGGGGGCAATGGCTACACCTTC
CASSQKTGGNGYTF
>TRBJ2-2|TRBV7-9|-|-
TGTGCCAGCCGAACGACCGGGGAGCTGTTTTTT
CASRTTGELFF
>TRBJ1-2|TRBV7-9|-|few
TGTGCCAGCAGCTTAAATTCAGGGGATGGCTACACCTTC
CASSLNSGDGYTF